This TCR beta chain was captured by sequencing in a study of blood T cell repertoires in COVID-19. Looked up from germline, CDR1 is MDHEN and CDR2 is SYDVKM. V lost 4 bases, J lost 0 bases, and 16 bases lay in between. This CDR3 region has 18 residues. Methods used by the authors: Nucleated cell number was recorded as an estimate derived from reference gene primer amplification. Method: immunoSEQ multiplex PCR; TCRdb's copy keeps in-frame clones and lacks some. That table supplies the V and J calls and clone size; D and trimming were determined from the DNA. Among about 100,000 clones listed, around 87% were seen once.

This receptor was taken from a woman between 25 and 40 years old with acute or convalescent COVID-19. Specimen: peripheral blood. The genes are TRBV28 and TRBJ1-6; D is unclear. CDR3 DNA sequence: TGTGCCAGCAGTTCACCTCCCCGCTGGAGCTCCTATAATTCACCCCTCCACTTT. Encoded protein: CASSSPPRWSSYNSPLHF.